This T cell receptor (beta chain) was identified in a study of breast tumors, draining lymph nodes, adjacent tissues (TCRdb year 2016). Describing the broader study: TCR beta repertoires were compared across tumor, adjacent nontumor tissue and axillary lymph nodes obtained from breast cancer patients. In human breast cancer, the study set out to assess how tumor, surrounding tissue and draining lymph node repertoires relate to one another and whether T cells might be exchanged between them.

Points the paper makes about the study in general: Tumor and nontumor tissue repertoires were significantly more similar in luminal-like than in basal-like breast cancer. Tumor T-cell repertoires showed less diversity than lymph node repertoires and more diversity than nontumor tissue repertoires, and tumor T-cell repertoires showed preferential V and J gene usage. Rather than being directly demonstrated, the conclusion that tumor T cells originate in lymph nodes was presented as consistent with a hypothesis. The data were judged consistent with most tumor T cells deriving from the lymph node and then expanding within tumor tissue.

The CDR3 sequence holds 16 residues, the cysteine and phenylalanine included. Here the CDR3 DNA is all that survives: 48 bases in frame from base 1. For this chain, trimming is 7 bases at the V end and 2 bases at the J end, and the number of junction bases without a gene match is 10. The CDR1 and CDR2 encoded by the germline V gene are KGHDR and SFDVKD. This clonotype came up a few times. Its specific antigen is unknown. Per-base quality was not reported, and no clone a single base away is much larger than it. Sequencing used an Illumina HiSeq 2000. TCR beta chain libraries were generated by multiplex PCR amplification. The amplified TCR beta chain products were analyzed by high-throughput sequencing. The public reads were reprocessed in TCRdb via fastp at Q25 and MiXCR, keeping in-frame beta chains. Duplicate CDR3 protein sequences are folded into a single record with the most common DNA and genes. The sample has 50,000 to 85,000 distinct CDR3 sequences on record, 40% to 55% of them singletons. The ten largest clones add up to 8% to 9.5% of the sample.

The rearrangement combines TRBV24-1 with TRBJ2-5, and TRBD2 matches 9 of the central bases. Material for sequencing was breast tumor tissue. This TCR was sampled from a female donor with breast cancer. Some clones in this sample may be carry-over from other donors' samples. The CDR3 corresponds to CATSPAAGGGQETQYF. In nucleotide form, the sequence is TGTGCCACCAGCCCTGCGGCGGGGGGGGGTCAAGAGACCCAGTACTTC.